This T cell receptor beta chain was identified in a study of T cell responses to AZD1222 COVID-19 vaccine. General observations from the study: Just 5 to 7 people given AZD1222 tested seropositive at baseline.

This CDR3 has 16 amino acids. Germline CDR1 reads MGHRA; CDR2 reads YSYEKL. Trimming at V came to 0 bases and at J to 6 bases, leaving 5 bases not matched to a gene. On this clone itself: Its matching antigen is unknown.

Some clones are missing from TCRdb's copy, which holds only in-frame ones; the method was immunoSEQ multiplex PCR. The sample lists roughly 100,000 clones, more than 75% occurring once. The chain couples TRBV4-1 to TRBJ1-5; TRBD1 agrees at 10 bases. The origin of this receptor is an adult in good health. The material was peripheral blood, obtained on day 0 of AZD1222 vaccination. CDR3 DNA sequence: TGCGCCAGCAGCCAAGAACTGGACAGGGGGTCTCAGCCCCAGCATTTT. Encoded protein: CASSQELDRGSQPQHF.